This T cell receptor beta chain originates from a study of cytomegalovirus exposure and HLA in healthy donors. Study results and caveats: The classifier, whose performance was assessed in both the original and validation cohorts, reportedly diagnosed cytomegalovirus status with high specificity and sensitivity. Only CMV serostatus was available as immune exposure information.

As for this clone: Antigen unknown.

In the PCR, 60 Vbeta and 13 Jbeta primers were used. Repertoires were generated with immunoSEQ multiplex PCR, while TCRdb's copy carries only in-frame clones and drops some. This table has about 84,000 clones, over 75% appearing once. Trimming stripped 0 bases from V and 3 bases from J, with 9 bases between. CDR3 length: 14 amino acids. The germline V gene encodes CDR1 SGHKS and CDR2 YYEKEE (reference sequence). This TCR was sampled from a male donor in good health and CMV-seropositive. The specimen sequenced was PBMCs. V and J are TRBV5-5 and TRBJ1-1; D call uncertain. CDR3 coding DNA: TGTGCCAGCAGCTTGGTCGGGTCTCACACTGAAGCTTTCTTT. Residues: CASSLVGSHTEAFF.